The clone carrying this TCR beta chain has a handful of counts. Its antigen is unidentified. Use of 60 Vbeta and 13 Jbeta primers characterized the PCR. Here immunoSEQ multiplex PCR was the method, and the copy in TCRdb shows in-frame clones only, minus some. The sample lists 200,000 to 250,000 clones, 75% to 90% seen once, with about 1% in the top ten. This sample is part of a study of cytomegalovirus exposure and HLA in healthy donors. This CDR3 is built from 18 residues. Germline lookup yields CDR1 ENHRY and CDR2 SYGVKD. With V trimmed by 5 bases and J by 4 bases, 15 bases remained unmatched. Findings and caveats of the study: The likely origin of a cluster of highly shared sequence variants was a sequencing artifact.

The sequenced sample consisted of PBMCs. The chain has TRBV10-3 and TRBJ2-1; 9 nucleotides match TRBD1. The sequence derives from a young woman in good health and CMV-seronegative. CDR3 protein: CAISPTGGRLGIYNEQFF. The CDR3 DNA follows: TGTGCCATCAGTCCGACAGGGGGAAGGTTAGGGATATACAATGAGCAGTTCTTC.